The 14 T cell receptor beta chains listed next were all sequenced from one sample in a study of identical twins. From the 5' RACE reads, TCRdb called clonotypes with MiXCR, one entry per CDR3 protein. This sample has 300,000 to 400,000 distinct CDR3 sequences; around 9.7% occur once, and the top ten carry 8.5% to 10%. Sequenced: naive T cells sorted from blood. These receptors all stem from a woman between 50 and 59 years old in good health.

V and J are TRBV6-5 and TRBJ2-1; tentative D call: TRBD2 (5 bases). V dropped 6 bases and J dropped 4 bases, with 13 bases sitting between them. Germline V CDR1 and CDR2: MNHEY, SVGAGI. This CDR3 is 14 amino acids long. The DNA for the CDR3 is TGTGCCAGCAGCCCTGAGGGATATTACAATGAGCAGTTCTTC. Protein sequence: CASSPEGYYNEQFF.

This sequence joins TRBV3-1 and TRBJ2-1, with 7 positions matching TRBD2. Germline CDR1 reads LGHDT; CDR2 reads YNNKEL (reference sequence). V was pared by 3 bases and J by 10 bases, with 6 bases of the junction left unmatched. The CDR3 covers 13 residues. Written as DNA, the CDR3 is TGTGCCAGCAGCCAGGGAGGGGCGGGCGAGCAGTTCTTC. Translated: CASSQGGAGEQFF.

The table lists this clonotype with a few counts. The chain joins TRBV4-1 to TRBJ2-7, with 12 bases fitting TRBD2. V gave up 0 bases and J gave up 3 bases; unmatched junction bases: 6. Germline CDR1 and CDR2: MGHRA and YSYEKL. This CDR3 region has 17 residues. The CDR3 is CASSQDHRLAGDYEQYF. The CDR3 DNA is TGCGCCAGCAGCCAAGATCACAGACTAGCGGGAGACTACGAGCAGTACTTC.

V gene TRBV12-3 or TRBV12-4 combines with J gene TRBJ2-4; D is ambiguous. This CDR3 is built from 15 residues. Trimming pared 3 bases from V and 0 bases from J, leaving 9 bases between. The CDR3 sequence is CASSFGGIAKNIQYF. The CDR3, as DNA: TGTGCCAGCAGTTTTGGCGGAATAGCCAAAAACATTCAGTACTTC.

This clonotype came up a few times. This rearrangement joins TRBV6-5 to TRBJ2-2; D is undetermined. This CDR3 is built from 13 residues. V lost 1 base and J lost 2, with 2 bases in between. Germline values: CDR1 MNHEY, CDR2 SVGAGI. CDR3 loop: CASSYLNTGELFF. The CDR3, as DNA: TGTGCCAGCAGTTACTTAAACACCGGGGAGCTGTTTTTT.

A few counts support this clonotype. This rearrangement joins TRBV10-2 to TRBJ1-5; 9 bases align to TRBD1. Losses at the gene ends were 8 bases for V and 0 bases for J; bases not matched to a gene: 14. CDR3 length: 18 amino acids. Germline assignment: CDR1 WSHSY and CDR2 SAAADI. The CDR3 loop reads CASPESGTGWNSNQPQHF. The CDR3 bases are TGCGCCAGCCCAGAGAGCGGGACAGGGTGGAATAGCAATCAGCCCCAGCATTTT.

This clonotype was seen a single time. The CDR3 protein is CASRMDRGGTEAFF. For the CDR3, the DNA is TGTGCCAGCAGGATGGACAGGGGTGGCACTGAAGCTTTCTTT. The chain recombines TRBV2 with TRBJ1-1, with 9 bases aligning to TRBD1. The CDR3 extends over 14 amino acids. Germline loops: CDR1 SNHLY, CDR2 FYNNEI. J was trimmed by 4 bases and V by 6 bases; bases with no gene match: 6.

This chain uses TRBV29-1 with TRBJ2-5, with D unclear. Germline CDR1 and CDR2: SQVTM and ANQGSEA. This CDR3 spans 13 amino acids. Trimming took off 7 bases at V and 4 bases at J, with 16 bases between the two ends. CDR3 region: CSAPGAVIETQYF. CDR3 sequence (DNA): TGCAGCGCCCCTGGCGCGGTAATAGAGACCCAGTACTTC.

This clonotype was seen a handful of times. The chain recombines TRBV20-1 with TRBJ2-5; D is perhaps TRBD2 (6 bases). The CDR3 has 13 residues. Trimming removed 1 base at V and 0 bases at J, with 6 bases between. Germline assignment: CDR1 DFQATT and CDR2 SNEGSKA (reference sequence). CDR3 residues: CSARGTNQETQYF. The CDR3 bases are TGCAGTGCTAGAGGGACTAACCAAGAGACCCAGTACTTC.

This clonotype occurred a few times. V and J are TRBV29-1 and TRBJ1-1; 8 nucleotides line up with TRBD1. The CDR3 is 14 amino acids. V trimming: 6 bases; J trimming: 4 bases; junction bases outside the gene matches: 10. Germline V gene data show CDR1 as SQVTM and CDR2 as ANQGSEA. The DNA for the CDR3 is TGCAGCGTCCTCGCACAGGGGGGGTTCACTGAAGCTTTCTTT. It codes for CSVLAQGGFTEAFF.

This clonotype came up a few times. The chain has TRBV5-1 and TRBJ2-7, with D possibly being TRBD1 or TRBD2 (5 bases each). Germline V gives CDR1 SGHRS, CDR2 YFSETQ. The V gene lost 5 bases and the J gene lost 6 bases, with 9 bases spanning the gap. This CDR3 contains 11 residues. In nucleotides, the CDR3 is TGCGCCAGCAGTTGGGGGAGCGAGCAGTACTTC. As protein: CASSWGSEQYF.

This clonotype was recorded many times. CDR3 protein: CASSLGRAGAFF. CDR3 nucleotides: TGCGCCAGCAGCTTGGGGAGGGCCGGGGCTTTCTTT. This chain uses TRBV5-1 with TRBJ1-1; D remains unclear. Trimming took 0 bases from V and 11 from J, leaving 11 bases between them. CDR1 is SGHRS, CDR2 YFSETQ, per germline. The CDR3 has 12 amino acids.

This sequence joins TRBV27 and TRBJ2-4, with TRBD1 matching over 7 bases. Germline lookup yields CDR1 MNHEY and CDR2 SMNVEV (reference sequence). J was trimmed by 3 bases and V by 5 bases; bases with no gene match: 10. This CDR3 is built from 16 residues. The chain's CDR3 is CASSTLGTEGKNIQYF. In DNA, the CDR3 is TGTGCCAGCAGTACGCTGGGGACAGAAGGCAAAAACATTCAGTACTTC.

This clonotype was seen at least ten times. The CDR3 DNA reads as TGCGCCAGCAGCGGACAGGATCCCTTATACAATGAGCAGTTCTTC. As protein: CASSGQDPLYNEQFF. The chain uses TRBV5-1 and TRBJ2-1; 7 nucleotides match TRBD1. The CDR3 extends over 15 amino acids. The germline gives CDR1 SGHRS, CDR2 YFSETQ. The V and J ends lost 4 bases and 4 bases, in that order; junction bases with no gene match: 8. The variable domain in full, with the rest retrieved from reference TRBV5-1 and TRBJ2-1, is KAGVTQTPRYLIKTRGQQVTLSCSPISGHRSVSWYQQTPGQGLQFLFEYFSETQRNKGNFPGRFSGRQFSNSRSEMNVSTLELGDSALYLCASSGQDPLYNEQFFGPGTRLTVL.